This entry lists 21 T cell receptor beta chains sequenced from one sample in a study of T cell repertoires in cytomegalovirus infection. TCRdb analysed the reads with MiXCR anew, one entry per CDR3 protein. The sample holds approximately 250,000 distinct CDR3 sequences, 9% to 15% seen once. Sequenced: PBMCs. Receptors were obtained from a human donor in good health (CMV status not recorded). Some clones in this sample may be carry-over from other donors' samples.

This clonotype has only a few counts. The chain combines TRBV12-3 or TRBV12-4 with TRBJ1-1, with D maybe TRBD1 (5 bases). This CDR3 spans 15 amino acids. V was pared by 8 bases and J by 5 bases, with 21 bases between. The CDR3 bases are TGTGCCAGCTCCGACTCTGGCATGGGGCGAACTGAAGCTTTCTTT. Amino acids: CASSDSGMGRTEAFF.

This clonotype has only a few counts. The chain recombines TRBV5-4 with TRBJ2-5, with D tentatively TRBD2 (6 bases). Trimming removed 0 bases from V and 4 bases from J, with 10 bases in between. This CDR3 comprises 14 residues. Germline lookup yields CDR1 SGHNT and CDR2 YYREEE (reference sequence). The chain's CDR3 is CASSLAGVAETQYF. CDR3 DNA sequence: TGTGCCAGCAGCTTGGCGGGAGTAGCAGAGACCCAGTACTTC.

This clonotype was seen at least ten times. The chain combines TRBV7-2 with TRBJ2-2, with TRBD1 identical over 11 bases. This CDR3 is 16 amino acids long. Unmatched junction bases numbered 4, after V lost 1 base and J lost 6 bases. Germline CDR1 reads SGHTA; CDR2 reads FQGNSA. The CDR3 coding sequence is TGTGCCAGCAGCTTAGAGAGGACAGGGGGCTCCGGGGAGCTGTTTTTT. Protein product: CASSLERTGGSGELFF.

The gene calls are TRBV6-2 or TRBV6-3 and TRBJ2-3; no firm D call. From germline, CDR1 is MNHEY and CDR2 SVGEGT. V was shortened by 0 bases and J by 2 bases, with 15 bases between the two germline ends. This CDR3 has 17 amino acids. CDR3 DNA: TGTGCCAGCAGTTACTCGAGTTCCGGGCGGTACACAGATACGCAGTATTTT. This gives the protein CASSYSSSGRYTDTQYF.

This chain links TRBV5-1 with TRBJ2-7, with D perhaps given as TRBD1 or TRBD2 (5 bases each). The CDR3 is 15 residues long. The germline gives CDR1 SGHRS, CDR2 YFSETQ. The ends were cut back, 4 bases at V and 4 bases at J, with 18 bases in the middle. The CDR3, as DNA: TGCGCCAGCAGCGCGAATCCCGGGACCGGTTACGAGCAGTACTTC. It translates to CASSANPGTGYEQYF.

There are many counts of this clonotype. This chain joins TRBV29-1 and TRBJ2-7, with 7 bases that match TRBD1. CDR1 is SQVTM, CDR2 ANQGSEA, per germline. This CDR3 comprises 12 residues. The junction had 4 bases not matched to a gene; V was cut back by 4 bases and J by 4 bases. CDR3 residues: CSVGGQTYEQYF. The CDR3 nucleotides are TGCAGCGTTGGGGGACAGACGTACGAGCAGTACTTC.

This clonotype was counted between two and nine times. The rearrangement joins TRBV5-5 to TRBJ2-1, with TRBD2 matching over 9 bases. V trimming: 5 bases; J trimming: 8 bases; junction bases outside the gene matches: 8. The CDR3 totals 14 residues. Germline V CDR1 and CDR2: SGHKS, YYEKEE (reference sequence). The CDR3 bases are TGTGCCAGCAGTCTAAGGACTAGCGTCGATGAGCAGTTCTTC. This translates into CASSLRTSVDEQFF. Full variable domain (missing parts from reference TRBV5-5 and TRBJ2-1): DAGVTQSPTHLIKTRGQQVTLRCSPISGHKSVSWYQQVLGQGPQFIFQYYEKEERGRGNFPDRFSARQFPNYSSELNVNALLLGDSALYLCASSLRTSVDEQFFGPGTRLTVL.

In this sample, this clonotype turned up many times. This chain uses TRBV7-3 with TRBJ2-2, with 7 nucleotides matching TRBD1. The germline V gene encodes CDR1 SGHTA and CDR2 FQGTGA. Trimming removed 5 bases from V and 1 base from J; junction bases left unmatched: 4. The CDR3 totals 15 residues. The CDR3 is CASSRDSGNTGELFF. The CDR3 nucleotides are TGTGCCAGCAGCCGGGACAGTGGGAACACCGGGGAGCTGTTTTTT.

The chain combines TRBV15 with TRBJ2-3; possible D gene TRBD1, 5 bases. The CDR3 is made up of 14 amino acids. V dropped 0 bases and J dropped 1 base, with 5 bases sitting between them. Germline CDR1 reads LNHNV; CDR2 reads YYDKDF (reference sequence). The CDR3 loop is CATSREGGTDTQYF. The CDR3 DNA sequence: TGTGCCACCAGCAGAGAAGGGGGCACAGATACGCAGTATTTT.

This clonotype showed up just a few times. The V and J genes are TRBV6-5 and TRBJ1-2; 12 nucleotides align to TRBD1. The germline CDR1 and CDR2 sequences are MNHEY and SVGAGI. This CDR3 has 16 amino acids. V dropped 5 bases and J dropped 8; count of bases not matched to a gene: 12. Here the CDR3 DNA reads TGTGCCAGCAGTCGACGGGGACAGGGGGCACACGGCGGCTACACCTTC. This gives the protein CASSRRGQGAHGGYTF.

This clonotype was detected a few times. The rearrangement joins TRBV29-1 to TRBJ2-1, with TRBD2 matching 9 bases. CDR3 length equals 14 residues. The V gene end was trimmed by 5 bases and the J gene end by 0 bases; junction bases not matched to a gene: 2. Looked up from germline, CDR1 is SQVTM and CDR2 is ANQGSEA. In DNA, the CDR3 is TGCAGCGTTCGAGCGGGGGGCTCCTACAATGAGCAGTTCTTC. It translates to CSVRAGGSYNEQFF.

This clonotype was seen ten or more times. The J gene is TRBJ1-2, the V gene TRBV7-2; 8 nucleotides line up with TRBD1. The CDR3 runs to 14 residues. CDR1 and CDR2 (germline): SGHTA, FQGNSA. Losses at the gene ends were 1 base for V and 8 bases for J; bases not matched to a gene: 6. The CDR3 region has the DNA TGTGCCAGCAGCTTAGACCCCGGACAGGGAGGCTACACCTTC. Translating gives CASSLDPGQGGYTF.

V is TRBV2 and J is TRBJ2-1; 11 bases are a match to TRBD1. The germline V gene encodes CDR1 SNHLY and CDR2 FYNNEI. J was trimmed by 4 bases and V by 6 bases; bases with no gene match: 8. This CDR3 comprises 16 residues. CDR3 sequence: CASSGRGQGGYNEQFF. CDR3 DNA: TGTGCCAGCAGCGGGAGGGGACAGGGGGGTTACAATGAGCAGTTCTTC. Using reference TRBV2 and TRBJ2-1 for the parts outside the CDR3, the full variable domain is EPEVTQTPSHQVTQMGQEVILRCVPISNHLYFYWYRQILGQKVEFLVSFYNNEISEKSEIFDDQFSVERPDGSNFTLKIRSTKLEDSAMYFCASSGRGQGGYNEQFFGPGTRLTVL.

This clonotype was seen just once. A much more abundant neighbour one base away suggests this may be a read error. The chain has TRBV7-2 and TRBJ2-5; D uncertain. CDR1 and CDR2 from the germline V gene are SGHTA and FQGNSA. CDR3 length: 14 residues. This CDR3 reads CVSSFRVQQETQYF. The DNA of the CDR3 is TGTGTCAGCAGCTTCCGGGTTCAGCAGGAGACCCAGTACTTC. Filled out from reference TRBV7-2 and TRBJ2-5, the complete variable domain reads GAGVSQSPSNKVTEKGKDVELRCDPISGHTALYWYRQSLGQGLEFLIYFQGNSAPDKSGLPSDRFSAERTGGSVSTLTIQRTQQEDSAVYLCVSSFRVQQETQYFGPGTRLLVL.

Many counts were recorded for this clonotype. The V call is TRBV7-2, the J call TRBJ1-1; 7 nucleotides agree with TRBD1. The CDR3 covers 16 residues. Germline-derived CDR1 and CDR2 are SGHTA and FQGNSA. Unmatched junction bases numbered 11, after V lost 2 bases and J lost 5 bases. This CDR3 reads CASSLNRGRGTTEAFF. For the CDR3, the DNA is TGTGCCAGCAGCTTAAACAGGGGAAGGGGAACAACTGAAGCTTTCTTT.

The chain is built from TRBV29-1 and TRBJ2-5; 8 nucleotides align to TRBD1. The CDR3 is 12 residues long. From germline, CDR1 is SQVTM and CDR2 ANQGSEA. The ends lost 7 bases at V and 2 bases at J; junction bases unmatched: 3. The CDR3 is CSAGQGQETQYF. CDR3 sequence (DNA): TGCAGCGCCGGACAGGGACAAGAGACCCAGTACTTC.

In its sample, this clonotype was seen many times. The J gene is TRBJ1-5, the V gene TRBV7-2; tentatively, D is TRBD1 (5 bases). This CDR3 is built from 13 residues. Germline-derived CDR1 and CDR2 are SGHTA and FQGNSA. V was shortened by 1 base and J by 7 bases, with 8 bases between the two germline ends. The chain's CDR3 is CASSLEGVQPQHF. In nucleotides, the CDR3 is TGTGCCAGCAGCTTAGAAGGGGTGCAGCCCCAGCATTTT.

This clonotype was observed a handful of times. This rearrangement joins TRBV28 to TRBJ1-2; D remains ambiguous. V was pared by 1 base and J by 0 bases, with 9 bases between. Germline loops: CDR1 MDHEN, CDR2 SYDVKM. The CDR3 has 15 amino acids. In DNA form, the CDR3 reads TGTGCCAGCAGTTTATATGGGCATACTAACTATGGCTACACCTTC. This sequence encodes CASSLYGHTNYGYTF.

The sample holds many counts of this clonotype. The chain links TRBV11-2 to TRBJ1-1, with D maybe TRBD1 (6 bases). This CDR3 is 14 amino acids long. Deletions cut 1 base from V and 4 bases from J, with 10 bases between. The germline gives CDR1 SGHAT, CDR2 FQNNGV. The CDR3 protein is CASSLVTGPTEAFF. The DNA of the CDR3 is TGTGCCAGCAGCTTAGTCACAGGGCCCACTGAAGCTTTCTTT.

The chain uses TRBV2 and TRBJ2-7; D is ambiguous. V was shortened by 8 bases and J by 2 bases, with 10 bases between the two germline ends. The germline gives CDR1 SNHLY, CDR2 FYNNEI. The CDR3 is 12 amino acids. The CDR3 here is CASRDRTYEQYF. CDR3 in DNA: TGTGCCAGCCGAGATAGAACCTACGAGCAGTACTTC.

The chain has TRBV6-5 and TRBJ1-5; 9 bases agree with TRBD1. Germline CDR1 reads MNHEY; CDR2 reads SVGAGI. The CDR3 loop spans 18 amino acids. Unmatched junction bases numbered 12, after V lost 4 bases and J lost 2 bases. The DNA for the CDR3 is TGTGCCAGCAGTTCCGCCGGGACAGGGCCCGAGGGCAATCAGCCCCAGCATTTT. It encodes CASSSAGTGPEGNQPQHF.